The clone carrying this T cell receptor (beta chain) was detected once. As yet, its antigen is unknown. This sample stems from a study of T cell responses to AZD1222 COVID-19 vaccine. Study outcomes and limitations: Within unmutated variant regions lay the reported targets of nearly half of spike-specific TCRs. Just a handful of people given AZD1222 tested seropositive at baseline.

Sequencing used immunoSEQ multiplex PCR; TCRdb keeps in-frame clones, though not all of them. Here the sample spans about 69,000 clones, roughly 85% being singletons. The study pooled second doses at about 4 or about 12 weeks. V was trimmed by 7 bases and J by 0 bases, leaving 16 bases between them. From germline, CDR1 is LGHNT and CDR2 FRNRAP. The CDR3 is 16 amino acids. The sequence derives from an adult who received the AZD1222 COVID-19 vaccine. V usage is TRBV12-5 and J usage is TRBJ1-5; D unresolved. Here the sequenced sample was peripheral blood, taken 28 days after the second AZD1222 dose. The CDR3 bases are TGTGCTAGTGCCGACGGGAACATACCTAGCAATCAGCCCCAGCATTTT. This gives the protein CASADGNIPSNQPQHF.